This T cell receptor (beta chain) was sequenced in a study of blood T cells in healthy people across ages (dated by TCRdb to 2015 to 2017). Background on the whole study: Template switching captured roughly one uniquely barcoded TCR beta cDNA molecule per two T cells in model experiments. To track age-related changes in TCR beta repertoire diversity, the study relied on deep sequencing normalized with unique cDNA molecular identifiers. The donors were split into four age groups: young (average around 17 years), middle-aged (roughly 40), aged (more than 55) and long-lived (over 80). For two donors (one aged 18 to 30 and one aged 80 or older), the study analyzed two additional independent replicas of 1 million unique cDNA reads from the same blood draw.

Library creation used 5' RACE. The data were produced on an Illumina HiSeq 2500. The second PCR ran for about 7 to 11 cycles and used a J-beta primer mix along with a sample-barcoded 5' primer. A unique molecular identifier was introduced onto each TCR beta cDNA molecule by a template-switch 5' adaptor carrying 12 random nucleotides. At least 2.5 million CDR3-containing paired-end reads were obtained from each sample. All of the RNA was converted into first-strand cDNA using the Mint cDNA synthesis kit, with a TRBC-specific oligonucleotide serving as the primer. All cDNA was treated with uracil-DNA glycosylase and then went through a first 18-cycle PCR with the universal primers M1SS and BC2_uni_R. The authors' analysis ran thus. For normalization, 1 million high-quality reads, each with a distinct molecular identifier, were randomly selected from each sample. Instead of being binned into consensus sequences, reads that shared molecular identifiers were thrown out. MiTCR, set to a Q25 quality threshold and the strictest error-elimination algorithm, was used for CDR3 identification, clonotype clustering and error correction. A nonparametric unseen species model with Euler transformation was used to estimate lower-bound total TCR beta diversity. The raw public data were reprocessed by TCRdb itself: fastp quality trimming at Q25, MiXCR clonotype calling, in-frame beta chains only. Records with the same CDR3 protein are collapsed into one entry carrying the most frequent genes and DNA. TCRdb, not the original authors, processed these V and J calls. The sample table shows around 820,000 distinct CDR3 sequences, and more than 20% are seen once. The ten largest clones take up roughly 3.8% of the sample.

The V and J ends are trimmed by 4 bases and 0 bases, leaving 7 bases between them. The germline V gene provides CDR1 MRHNA and CDR2 SNTAGT. The CDR3, from cysteine to phenylalanine, totals 14 residues. Only the CDR3 region is kept as DNA, spanning 42 bases read in frame from base 1. As for this clonotype: The antigen this receptor binds is unknown. No quality values exist for individual bases; no much larger clone is one base distant.

The donors were around 39 Caucasian individuals from Russia, aged roughly 6 to 100 years, who were systemically healthy. Each donor gave around 9.9 milliliters of peripheral blood, collected into EDTA-treated Vacutainer tubes. Ficoll-Paque density-gradient centrifugation was used to isolate PBMCs, with at least 6 million obtained per sample. Trizol reagent was used to extract total RNA from the PBMCs, yielding at least 5 micrograms per sample. Naive CD45RAhigh/CD27high T cell percentages were measured by flow cytometry on a PBMC aliquot from every donor. Broader findings and caveats from the paper: As age increased, observed TCR beta diversity per million T cells dropped in a roughly linear way, and a significant reduction was already evident by age 40. The CMV infection status of donors was not known, potentially confounding age-related changes in expanded clonotypes. Observed TCR beta diversity correlated strongly with the percentage of naive T cells measured by flow cytometry. Total diversity estimates from one million sequenced T cells were considered lower bounds and underestimates. Compared with the aged group, the long-lived group had more naive CD4+ T cells, fewer expanded clones and increased TCR diversity, suggesting age selection. Since profiling was done on bulk unsorted PBMCs, naive and antigen-experienced compartments could not be conclusively compared.

These data are also associated with another study on T cells of mothers and their children. The second paper states: Nine systemically healthy Caucasian individuals served as donors, namely three mothers together with their six children. cDNA synthesis consumed the entire amount of extracted RNA, loaded at approximately 1.6 ug RNA in each 15 ul reaction. In the second PCR, sample barcodes and 2-4 random nucleotides were introduced via the M1S primer. Over 9.5 million TCR beta CDR3 reads came from each mother, compared with about 3 million reads from each child. Thymic selection similarly shapes TCR recombination output in related and unrelated pairs, with minor effect from inherited differences. Normalized repertoire overlap was always slightly but never significantly higher in related than unrelated mother-child pairs. With a sensitivity of 90 to 100 clones per million clonotypes, no persistent microchimeric T cell clones were detected. In the study, deep NGS was used to compare the TCR beta repertoires of mothers and children, and features distinguishing related mother-child pairs from unrelated individuals were sought. Mothers averaged about 40 +/- 4 years of age and children averaged about 10 +/- 4 years. Libraries were sequenced on Illumina HiSeq 2000 with 100+100 nt paired-end reads after adapter ligation with NEBNext reagents. To prevent cross-contamination, the mother and child libraries were prepared one month apart and sequenced in separate runs. For each donor, between roughly 450,000 and 2,300,000 distinct TCR beta clonotypes were identified. Naive TCR beta clonotypes were estimated from low-frequency clonotypes matched to each donor's FACS-determined naive share, without sorting.

This clonotype originated in a boy aged 5-17 years in good health. The chain links TRBV6-4 with TRBJ2-1, with the D segment identity uncertain. Sequenced sample: blood. The DNA is as follows: TGTGCCAGCAGTGCCAGTCTCTCCTACAATGAGCAGTTCTTC. This is translated as CASSASLSYNEQFF.